This T cell receptor beta chain stems from a study of blood T cells in healthy people across ages. At least ten counts were recorded for this clonotype. Antigen: not known. Together with a sample-barcoded 5' primer, a J-beta primer mix was included in a second PCR lasting roughly 6 to 12 cycles. TCRdb called the 5' RACE reads again in MiXCR, with one record for every CDR3 protein. The repertoire holds about 650,000 distinct CDR3 sequences, with roughly half as singletons. Trimming took off 5 bases at V and 5 bases at J, with 12 bases between the two ends. The CDR3 has 13 residues. Germline CDR1 and CDR2: SGHTA and FQGTGA. Whole-study results and caveats: It was held that diversity estimates obtained from one million T cells represented underestimates. Naive T cell percentage and TCR beta diversity correlated strongly. Lack of knowledge of donor CMV status possibly confounded expanded clonotype changes.

The clonotype comes from a woman aged 80 or older in good health. The chain employs TRBV7-3 and TRBJ1-2; D ambiguous. The sample taken for sequencing was blood. CDR3 bases: TGTGCCAGCAGCCCCACGGACGGATATGGCTACACCTTC. Translation: CASSPTDGYGYTF.